Detailed here is one TCR beta chain. The antigen remains undetermined. The source of the sample is a study of cytomegalovirus exposure and HLA in healthy donors. The PCR employed 60 Vbeta primers together with 13 Jbeta primers. Only in-frame clones appear in the TCRdb table, and some are missing; sequencing was by immunoSEQ multiplex PCR. The table lists 150,000 to 200,000 clones, approximately 79% of them singletons, with about an eighth in the top ten. Study observations and caveats: Most TCRs appeared rarely, but some public TCRs recurred in many donors. In a later analysis, TCR beta V- and J-gene trimming was associated with a missense DCLRE1C variant.

The sample comprised PBMCs. The TCR comes from a man in his fifties or sixties in good health and CMV-seropositive.

CDR3 bases: TGTGCCAGCAGCTTGGCCCTCCAAGGCTACACCTTC. Protein: CASSLALQGYTF. This sequence joins TRBV4-2 and TRBJ1-2; no reliable D call. The V and J ends lost 5 bases and 8 bases respectively, with 12 bases between them. CDR1 and CDR2 from the germline V gene are LGHNA and YNFKEQ. The CDR3 totals 12 residues.